These 4 T cell receptor beta chains came from one sample sequenced in a study of immune characterization of retroperitoneal liposarcoma. TCRdb used MiXCR to reprocess the PCR reads, holding one entry per CDR3 protein. Counted here are around 10,000 distinct CDR3 sequences, 22% occurring once; the ten biggest clones make up 8% to 9%. The material sequenced was blood. The receptor source for this set is a female donor with retroperitoneal liposarcoma.

This clonotype occurred a few times. A much larger clone sits a single nucleotide away, making a read error possible. The chain couples TRBV11-2 to TRBJ2-5, with 8 bases identical to TRBD2. The better agreement between TRBJ2-1 and the DNA end casts doubt on the J call. Germline CDR1 reads SGHAT; CDR2 reads FQNNGV. CDR3 length: 17 residues. The CDR3 loop is CASSLGGSAGGPYEQFF. The CDR3 DNA is TGTGCCAGCAGCTTAGGAGGCTCGGCGGGAGGCCCCTACGAGCAGTTCTTC.

The chain employs TRBV3-1 and TRBJ1-1; D gene uncertain. Germline V gives CDR1 LGHDT, CDR2 YNNKEL (reference sequence). V gave up 3 bases and J gave up 6 bases, with 8 bases separating them. The CDR3 contains 12 residues. CDR3 bases: TGTGCCAGCAGCCAGATGGCGGCTGAAGCTTTCTTT. Its protein product is CASSQMAAEAFF.

The chain recombines TRBV11-2 with TRBJ1-1, with 9 bases fitting TRBD1. This CDR3 comprises 14 residues. CDR1 SGHAT and CDR2 FQNNGV come from the germline V gene. V trimming: 5 bases; J trimming: 7 bases; junction bases outside the gene matches: 8. The CDR3 coding sequence is TGTGCCAGCAGCGGATACAGGGGGCGCCTTGAAGCTTTCTTT. Translating gives CASSGYRGRLEAFF.

This clonotype was detected only a few times. The V gene is TRBV6-1, the J gene TRBJ1-1; D ambiguous. V lost 1 base to trimming and J lost 1 base, with 10 bases between them. Germline V gives CDR1 MNHNS, CDR2 SASEGT. The CDR3 covers 15 residues. CDR3 sequence (DNA): TGTGCCAGCAGTGAAGGGACCGTTTGGAACACTGAAGCTTTCTTT. This codes for CASSEGTVWNTEAFF.